Each of the 23 T cell receptor beta chains below was sequenced from the same sample in a study of blood T cells in healthy people across ages. Primers used in a second PCR of about 6 to 11 cycles were a sample-barcoded 5' primer and a J-beta primer mix. MiXCR, applied by TCRdb to the 5' RACE reads, yields one record per CDR3 protein. The data show 800,000 to 900,000 distinct CDR3 sequences, 62% seen once. The sequenced sample was blood. The receptors were sampled from a man aged 30-40 years in good health.

This chain joins TRBV30 and TRBJ1-2; D remains ambiguous. V gave up 8 bases and J gave up 4 bases, with 17 bases separating them. The germline CDR1 and CDR2 sequences are GTSNPN and SVGIG (reference sequence). The CDR3 length is 13 residues. CDR3 residues: CARQEGSSYGYTF. The CDR3 DNA reads as TGTGCCCGCCAGGAGGGATCAAGCTATGGCTACACCTTC.

The chain is built from TRBV3-1 and TRBJ2-2, with D possibly being TRBD1 (6 bases). V lost 6 bases and J 7 bases, leaving 15 bases between the germline ends. Germline CDR1 reads LGHDT; CDR2 reads YNNKEL (reference sequence). The CDR3 is made up of 14 amino acids. The CDR3 region has the DNA TGTGCCAGCAGTGCACAGGGAATTGGCGGGGAGCTGTTTTTT. Its protein is CASSAQGIGGELFF.

The chain links TRBV6-5 to TRBJ2-3; the D gene could be TRBD1 or TRBD2 (5 bases each). V shed 11 bases and J shed 4 bases, with 25 bases lying between them. The CDR3 is 16 amino acids. Germline V gives CDR1 MNHEY, CDR2 SVGAGI. The CDR3 DNA reads TGTGCCTGCACGCCCAGGGAGCCCGGCATTGCAGATACGCAGTATTTT. It yields the protein CACTPREPGIADTQYF.

V is TRBV28 and J is TRBJ2-7, with 10 positions matching TRBD1. The CDR3 totals 16 residues. The germline V gene has CDR1 MDHEN and CDR2 SYDVKM. The V segment lost 6 bases and the J segment 3 bases; nucleotides outside the gene matches: 11. The CDR3 region is CASSLRGQGGIYEQYF. DNA of the CDR3: TGTGCCAGCAGCCTTCGAGGACAGGGGGGTATCTACGAGCAGTACTTC.

The chain carries TRBV27 and TRBJ1-6, with 8 bases fitting TRBD1. CDR1 is MNHEY and CDR2 is SMNVEV in the germline V gene (reference sequence). This CDR3 spans 16 amino acids. V lost 3 bases and J lost 2; bases outside the gene matches: 3. The CDR3 DNA follows: TGTGCCAGCAGTTTTATACAGGGGGCCTATAATTCACCCCTCCACTTT. It yields the protein CASSFIQGAYNSPLHF.

The rearrangement links TRBV5-1 to TRBJ2-4; D is ambiguous. With the DNA end fitting TRBJ2-5 better, the J assignment may be wrong. The germline gives CDR1 SGHRS, CDR2 YFSETQ. CDR3 length: 16 residues. The CDR3: CASSSPDKFGRETQYF. CDR3 nucleotide sequence: TGCGCCAGCAGCTCTCCTGACAAATTCGGAAGGGAGACCCAGTACTTC.

This clonotype was detected only a few times. Written as DNA, the CDR3 is TGTGCCAGCACCCGGCAGAATAGCCTCCCCTACGAGCAGTACTTC. It encodes CASTRQNSLPYEQYF. This rearrangement joins TRBV27 to TRBJ2-7; unclear D gene. The germline V and J ends were trimmed by 7 bases and 2 bases, with 18 bases remaining between them. This CDR3 has 15 amino acids. Germline CDR1 is MNHEY and CDR2 is SMNVEV (reference sequence).

This chain links TRBV25-1 with TRBJ2-1; D possibly matches TRBD1 or TRBD2 (5 bases each). Germline V gives CDR1 MGHDK, CDR2 SYGVNS. V was trimmed by 4 bases and J by 5 bases, leaving 18 bases between them. The CDR3 is 16 amino acids. The CDR3 DNA follows: TGTGCCAGCAGTGGTTCGTCGGGACCCTTACACAATGAGCAGTTCTTC. Translated: CASSGSSGPLHNEQFF.

The chain has TRBV4-3 and TRBJ2-7; the D is unclear. Germline V gives CDR1 LGHNA, CDR2 YSLEER. This CDR3 region has 14 residues. Between the trimmed V and J ends, which lost 0 bases and 3 bases, there was a span of 9 bases. The CDR3 DNA sequence: TGCGCCAGCAGCCAAGAATTGTGGCTCTACGAGCAGTACTTC. This sequence encodes CASSQELWLYEQYF.

The rearrangement links TRBV6-2 or TRBV6-3 to TRBJ1-1; 9 bases fit TRBD1. Trimming took 6 bases from V and 7 from J; bases not matched to a gene: 9. This CDR3 has 14 amino acids. The germline V gene encodes CDR1 MNHEY and CDR2 SVGEGT. The CDR3 DNA reads as TGTGCCAGCAGCTATCACGACAGGGGGAATGAAGCTTTCTTT. Its protein is CASSYHDRGNEAFF.

The chain couples TRBV5-1 to TRBJ1-2; unclear D gene. Germline V CDR1 and CDR2: SGHRS, YFSETQ. The CDR3 runs to 15 residues. V lost 4 bases and J 0 bases, leaving 13 bases between the germline ends. CDR3 sequence (DNA): TGCGCCAGCAGCGCAACACCGGGTTCTAACTATGGCTACACCTTC. Its translation is CASSATPGSNYGYTF. The full variable domain, in which reference TRBV5-1 and TRBJ1-2 provide the parts outside the CDR3, is KAGVTQTPRYLIKTRGQQVTLSCSPISGHRSVSWYQQTPGQGLQFLFEYFSETQRNKGNFPGRFSGRQFSNSRSEMNVSTLELGDSALYLCASSATPGSNYGYTFGSGTRLTVV.

The J gene is TRBJ1-5, the V gene TRBV29-1; 7 bases agree with TRBD1. Germline assignment: CDR1 SQVTM and CDR2 ANQGSEA. The CDR3 is 14 amino acids. V shed 7 bases, J shed 5 bases, and the junction held 11 bases outside the gene matches. CDR3 DNA: TGCAGCGCCAGCCGACAGGGCGGAGATCAGCCCCAGCATTTT. It specifies CSASRQGGDQPQHF.

As regards this clonotype: One end of the junction varies from germline; a read error may be responsible. The genes are TRBV29-1 and TRBJ2-3, with 16 bases matching TRBD2. There are 18 residues in the CDR3. From germline, CDR1 is SQVTM and CDR2 ANQGSEA. The CDR3 loop is CGVDPVGLAGGRTDTQYF. CDR3 coding DNA: TGCGGCGTTGACCCGGTGGGACTAGCGGGGGGGCGGACAGATACGCAGTATTTT.

This clonotype appeared once. The chain employs TRBV12-3 or TRBV12-4 and TRBJ1-6; D is ambiguous. The ends were cut back, 1 base at V and 7 bases at J, with 14 bases in the middle. The CDR3 length is 16 residues. The DNA of the CDR3 is TGTGCCAGCAGTTTAGGGATAAAGGTGGGGAATTCACCCCTCCACTTT. This translates into CASSLGIKVGNSPLHF.

The chain couples TRBV5-1 to TRBJ1-3, with a tentative D call TRBD1 (6 bases). CDR1 SGHRS and CDR2 YFSETQ come from the germline V gene. The CDR3 sequence is 15 residues long. The V end lost 4 bases, the J end lost 0 bases, and 11 bases lay between the germline ends. The CDR3 reads CASSPGQFSGNTIYF. DNA of the CDR3: TGCGCCAGCAGCCCCGGACAGTTCTCTGGAAACACCATATATTTT. The complete variable domain, with remaining parts taken from reference TRBV5-1 and TRBJ1-3, reads KAGVTQTPRYLIKTRGQQVTLSCSPISGHRSVSWYQQTPGQGLQFLFEYFSETQRNKGNFPGRFSGRQFSNSRSEMNVSTLELGDSALYLCASSPGQFSGNTIYFGEGSWLTVV.

The V call is TRBV5-1, the J call TRBJ2-2; 7 nucleotides line up with TRBD1. V shed 4 bases, J shed 6 bases, and the junction held 9 bases outside the gene matches. The length of the CDR3 is 15 residues. Looked up from germline, CDR1 is SGHRS and CDR2 is YFSETQ. CDR3: CASSHTDRVAGELFF. CDR3 in DNA: TGCGCCAGCAGCCACACTGACAGGGTAGCCGGGGAGCTGTTTTTT.

This rearrangement joins TRBV7-2 to TRBJ2-7, with D hard to call. V gave up 3 bases and J gave up 0 bases, with 12 bases separating them. Per germline, CDR1 SGHTA and CDR2 FQGNSA. The CDR3 sequence is 15 residues long. CDR3 in amino acids: CASSFGRSGSYEQYF. The CDR3 DNA sequence: TGTGCCAGCAGCTTTGGACGGTCCGGCTCCTACGAGCAGTACTTC. The variable domain in full, completed from reference TRBV7-2 and TRBJ2-7, reads GAGVSQSPSNKVTEKGKDVELRCDPISGHTALYWYRQSLGQGLEFLIYFQGNSAPDKSGLPSDRFSAERTGGSVSTLTIQRTQQEDSAVYLCASSFGRSGSYEQYFGPGTRLTVT.

The J gene is TRBJ2-3, the V gene TRBV10-3, with a tentative D call TRBD2 (5 bases). The CDR3 spans 14 residues. Trimming left V 3 bases short and J 4 bases short, with 11 bases between. CDR1 ENHRY and CDR2 SYGVKD come from the germline V gene. This chain's CDR3 is CAISERELPDTQYF. The DNA of the CDR3 is TGTGCCATCAGTGAACGGGAACTGCCAGATACGCAGTATTTT.

The J gene is TRBJ1-1, the V gene TRBV27; TRBD1 agrees at 7 bases. The CDR3 is made up of 14 amino acids. Germline values: CDR1 MNHEY, CDR2 SMNVEV (reference sequence). The ends lost 3 bases at V and 0 bases at J; junction bases unmatched: 1. CDR3 loop: CASSLDRMNTEAFF. In DNA form, the CDR3 reads TGTGCCAGCAGTTTGGACAGGATGAACACTGAAGCTTTCTTT.

V and J are TRBV29-1 and TRBJ1-2; D possibly corresponds to TRBD1 (6 bases). The CDR3 runs 13 residues. Germline lookup yields CDR1 SQVTM and CDR2 ANQGSEA. Trimming pared 3 bases from V and 4 bases from J, leaving 12 bases between. The CDR3 DNA sequence: TGCAGCGTTGAGGAACAGGGCGGCTATGGCTACACCTTC. It is translated as CSVEEQGGYGYTF.

V and J are TRBV7-6 and TRBJ1-4; 9 bases match TRBD1. The germline CDR1 and CDR2 sequences are SGHVS and FNYEAQ. The V gene end was trimmed by 5 bases and the J gene end by 7 bases; junction bases not matched to a gene: 11. CDR3 length: 16 amino acids. The CDR3 DNA is TGTGCCAGCAGCCTAAGGACTCCGGACAGGGGTGAAAAACTGTTTTTT. Translation gives CASSLRTPDRGEKLFF.

The CDR3 region is CASSPFVTGNAGYTF. The CDR3 DNA reads as TGTGCCAGCTCACCATTCGTCACTGGGAATGCTGGCTACACCTTC. The chain couples TRBV18 to TRBJ1-2; no clear D gene. Germline V gene sequence: CDR1 KGHSH, CDR2 LQKENI. Trimming took off 2 bases at V and 7 bases at J, with 17 bases between the two ends. CDR3 length equals 15 residues.

This sequence joins TRBV27 and TRBJ2-4; D not resolved. Gene TRBJ2-7 matches the end of the DNA better, so the J call may be wrong. This CDR3 contains 14 residues. Germline V gene data show CDR1 as MNHEY and CDR2 as SMNVEV (reference sequence). CDR3 nucleotide sequence: TGTGCCAGCAGTTCTCTCCTCCGGATCTACGAGCAGTACTTC. The encoded protein is CASSSLLRIYEQYF.